This T cell receptor (beta chain) was found in a study of T cells in Graves' hyperthyroidism and ophthalmopathy. Findings and caveats of the study: Blood also showed most of the thyroid clonotypes that were expanded above 0.001. Before onset, by a median of 6.5 months, the model predicted ophthalmopathy.

TCR beta CDR3 sequences were amplified from RNA transcripts. The TCR CDR3 first-round RT-PCR relied on the HTBI primer set. TCRdb used MiXCR to reprocess the multiplex PCR reads, holding one entry per CDR3 protein. The profile covers hundreds of thousands of distinct CDR3 sequences, with 12% to 15% appearing a single time and approximately 10% taken by the ten largest. This clonotype came up many times. Its antigen is currently unknown. When ophthalmopathy did not progress within 18 months, Graves' hyperthyroidism was considered stable. Uncontrolled infection, other autoimmune disease, pregnancy or lactation excluded patients. CDR1 and CDR2 from the germline V gene are SGHAT and FQNNGV. V lost 5 bases and J lost 5, with 12 bases in between. The CDR3 runs to 13 residues.

V gene TRBV11-2 combines with J gene TRBJ2-5, with a weak D call TRBD2 (6 bases). The sample was blood. The receptor was isolated from a woman younger than 35 with Graves' hyperthyroidism. The CDR3, as DNA: TGTGCCAGCAGCGCGGCGGGGTGGGAGACCCAGTACTTC. It is translated as CASSAAGWETQYF. Complete variable domain (other parts from reference TRBV11-2 and TRBJ2-5): EAGVAQSPRYKIIEKRQSVAFWCNPISGHATLYWYQQILGQGPKLLIQFQNNGVVDDSQLPKDRFSAERLKGVDSTLKIQPAKLEDSAVYLCASSAAGWETQYFGPGTRLLVL.